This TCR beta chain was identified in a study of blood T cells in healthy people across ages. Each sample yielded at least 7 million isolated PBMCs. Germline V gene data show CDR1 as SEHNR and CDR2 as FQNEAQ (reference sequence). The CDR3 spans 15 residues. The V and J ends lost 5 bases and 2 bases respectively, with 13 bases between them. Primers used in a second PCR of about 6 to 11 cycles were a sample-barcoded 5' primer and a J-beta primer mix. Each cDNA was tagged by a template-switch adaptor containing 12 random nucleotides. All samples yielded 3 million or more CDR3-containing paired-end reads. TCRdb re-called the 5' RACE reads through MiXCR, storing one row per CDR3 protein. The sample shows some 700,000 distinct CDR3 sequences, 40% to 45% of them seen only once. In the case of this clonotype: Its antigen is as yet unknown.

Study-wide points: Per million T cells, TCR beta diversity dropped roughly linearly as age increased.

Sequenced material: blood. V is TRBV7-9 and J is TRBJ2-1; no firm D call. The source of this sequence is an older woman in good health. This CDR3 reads CASSSTGDPYNEQFF. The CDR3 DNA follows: TGTGCCAGCAGCAGCACTGGCGACCCCTACAATGAGCAGTTCTTC.